A single sample is the source of the 7 T cell receptor beta chains below, sequenced in a study of T cell repertoires in cytomegalovirus infection. Their target antigens are unknown. One entry per CDR3 protein, called by TCRdb with MiXCR from the reads. The table lists a few hundred thousand distinct CDR3 sequences, around 40% of them singletons. Source: cultured PBMCs, taken from culture after CMV antigen stimulation. These receptors originate from a human donor in good health (CMV status not recorded). Some clones in this sample may be carry-over from other donors' samples.

At least ten counts were recorded for this clonotype. This sequence joins TRBV7-8 and TRBJ2-3; 8 bases agree with TRBD2. The CDR3 sequence is 17 residues long. Germline values: CDR1 SGHVS, CDR2 FQNEAQ. V trimming: 4 bases; J trimming: 4 bases; junction bases outside the gene matches: 13. The CDR3 protein is CASSSPLAGGESDTQYF. The DNA for the CDR3 is TGTGCCAGCAGCTCCCCCCTAGCGGGCGGGGAGTCAGATACGCAGTATTTT.

This clonotype was observed a few times. The rearrangement links TRBV7-2 to TRBJ2-7; 13 bases line up with TRBD2. In germline, CDR1 is SGHTA, CDR2 FQGNSA. V lost 5 bases to trimming and J lost 9 bases; unmatched junction nucleotides: 10. The CDR3 totals 15 residues. The CDR3 spells CASSERTSGSRGQYF. The CDR3 coding sequence is TGTGCCAGCAGCGAGCGGACTAGCGGGAGCAGGGGGCAGTACTTC. The entire variable domain, with the rest obtained from reference TRBV7-2 and TRBJ2-7, is as follows: GAGVSQSPSNKVTEKGKDVELRCDPISGHTALYWYRQSLGQGLEFLIYFQGNSAPDKSGLPSDRFSAERTGGSVSTLTIQRTQQEDSAVYLCASSERTSGSRGQYFGPGTRLTVT.

The chain employs TRBV7-9 and TRBJ1-1, with a weak D call TRBD1 (5 bases). Trimming removed 4 bases from V and 5 bases from J, with 14 bases in between. Per germline, CDR1 SEHNR and CDR2 FQNEAQ (reference sequence). The CDR3 covers 14 residues. The CDR3 nucleotides are TGTGCCAGCAGCTCCCGGCGGACAATGACTGAAGCTTTCTTT. Encoded protein: CASSSRRTMTEAFF.

The chain couples TRBV5-4 to TRBJ2-1; possible D gene TRBD1, 8 bases. In germline, CDR1 is SGHNT, CDR2 YYREEE (reference sequence). The CDR3 loop spans 13 amino acids. Deletions cut 5 bases from V and 7 bases from J, with 13 bases between. CDR3 DNA sequence: TGTGCCAGCAGGACACAGGGGGGGAATGAGCAGTTCTTC. Protein: CASRTQGGNEQFF.

In this sample, this clonotype turned up a few times. The chain has TRBV20-1 and TRBJ1-5; 9 bases map to TRBD1. The CDR3 consists of 15 residues. Germline trimming cut 5 bases from V and 1 base from J; bases unmatched to any gene: 6. Germline-derived CDR1 and CDR2 are DFQATT and SNEGSKA (reference sequence). The DNA of the CDR3 is TGCAGTGCTGCACAGGGGGCCTCGAGCAATCAGCCCCAGCATTTT. It yields the protein CSAAQGASSNQPQHF.

V and J are TRBV12-3 or TRBV12-4 and TRBJ1-5; D unclear. The CDR3 extends over 15 amino acids. The V and J ends lost 5 bases and 7 bases respectively, with 18 bases between them. CDR3 sequence (DNA): TGTGCCAGCAGTCCCTCCCAAGGTGGGCGGCAGCCCCAGCATTTT. Translating gives CASSPSQGGRQPQHF.

V is TRBV5-1 and J is TRBJ1-6, with D perhaps TRBD1 (5 bases). The CDR3 consists of 16 residues. From germline, CDR1 is SGHRS and CDR2 YFSETQ. Trimming removed 4 bases at V and 9 bases at J, with 20 bases between. Here the CDR3 reads CASSPEGSQRGSPLHF. DNA of the CDR3: TGCGCCAGCAGCCCCGAAGGGTCCCAAAGGGGTTCACCCCTCCACTTT.